These 11 T cell receptor beta chains share one sample of origin, sequenced in a study of blood T cell repertoires in COVID-19. Only in-frame clones appear in the TCRdb table, and some are missing; sequencing was by immunoSEQ multiplex PCR. Of some 45,000 clones in the sample, approximately 80% are singletons; the top ten hold 15% to 20%. Sequencing was carried out using peripheral blood. The receptor set was obtained from a man in his sixties or seventies with acute or convalescent COVID-19.

The chain links TRBV5-4 to TRBJ1-2, with D perhaps TRBD1 (6 bases). V gave up 3 bases and J gave up 6 bases, with 6 bases separating them. The CDR3 sequence is 11 residues long. Germline V gene data show CDR1 as SGHNT and CDR2 as YYREEE (reference sequence). The CDR3 sequence is CASSSGDGYTF. The CDR3 nucleotides are TGTGCCAGCAGCTCAGGGGATGGCTACACCTTC.

This chain uses TRBV12-5 with TRBJ2-2; TRBD1 matches at 7 bases. With 6 bases clipped from V and 0 bases from J, the junction kept 7 bases outside the gene matches. Germline assignment: CDR1 LGHNT and CDR2 FRNRAP. There are 16 residues in the CDR3. For the CDR3, the DNA is TGTGCTAGTGGACCCGACAGGGCTGCGAACACCGGGGAGCTGTTTTTT. It is translated as CASGPDRAANTGELFF.

The chain has TRBV13 and TRBJ1-3; tentatively, D is TRBD1 (5 bases). This CDR3 is built from 17 residues. Germline values: CDR1 PRHDT, CDR2 FYEKMQ (reference sequence). V gave up 0 bases and J gave up 0 bases, with 12 bases separating them. The CDR3 reads CASSLGPQARSGNTIYF. CDR3 DNA: TGTGCCAGCAGCTTAGGACCACAGGCCCGCTCTGGAAACACCATATATTTT.

V usage is TRBV7-2 and J usage is TRBJ2-7, with a tentative D call TRBD2 (5 bases). V lost 3 bases and J lost 0, with 12 bases in between. Germline V gene lookup returns CDR1 SGHTA and CDR2 FQGNSA. The CDR3 is 15 amino acids. This chain's CDR3 is CASSLKRPPSYEQYF. The CDR3 bases are TGTGCCAGCAGCTTGAAGCGGCCCCCCTCCTACGAGCAGTACTTC.

The V call is TRBV6-2 or TRBV6-3, the J call TRBJ1-2, with 7 bases fitting TRBD1. Germline loops: CDR1 MNHEY, CDR2 SVGEGT. The V and J ends lost 1 base and 8 bases, in that order; junction bases with no gene match: 25. The CDR3 is made up of 20 amino acids. The CDR3 coding sequence is TGTGCCAGCAGTTACTTTAATTCGGCAGGGGGACCATTGTCGAGGGACGGCTACACCTTC. Its translation is CASSYFNSAGGPLSRDGYTF.

This sequence joins TRBV10-3 and TRBJ2-3; possible D gene TRBD2, 6 bases. The CDR3 consists of 15 residues. The germline V gene has CDR1 ENHRY and CDR2 SYGVKD. V dropped 4 bases and J dropped 0 bases, with 11 bases sitting between them. CDR3 amino acids: CAISAAGTSTDTQYF. DNA of the CDR3: TGTGCCATCAGTGCGGCGGGAACTAGCACAGATACGCAGTATTTT.

The chain couples TRBV7-2 to TRBJ1-4; D is uncertain. The V gene's germline CDR1 is SGHTA and CDR2 FQGNSA. V lost 7 bases to trimming and J lost 0 bases, with 12 bases between them. The CDR3 contains 15 residues. The CDR3 DNA is TGTGCCAGCACCTCCCGGTTTGCAACTAATGAAAAACTGTTTTTT. It translates to CASTSRFATNEKLFF. The variable domain in full, with the rest retrieved from reference TRBV7-2 and TRBJ1-4, is GAGVSQSPSNKVTEKGKDVELRCDPISGHTALYWYRQSLGQGLEFLIYFQGNSAPDKSGLPSDRFSAERTGGSVSTLTIQRTQQEDSAVYLCASTSRFATNEKLFFGSGTQLSVL.

V usage is TRBV29-1 and J usage is TRBJ2-3, with 9 bases that match TRBD1. There are 14 residues in the CDR3. With 8 bases clipped from V and 2 bases from J, the junction kept 8 bases outside the gene matches. Germline CDR1 SQVTM, CDR2 ANQGSEA. The CDR3 DNA reads as TGCAGCCTACTCCGGGACAGGGTCACAGATACGCAGTATTTT. This encodes CSLLRDRVTDTQYF.

About this clone: At one end, the junction sequence differs from germline, possibly due to a read error. The rearrangement joins TRBV5-6 to TRBJ2-5; 9 bases are a match to TRBD1. Germline assignment: CDR1 SGHDT and CDR2 YYEEEE. The CDR3 loop spans 19 amino acids. The CDR3 coding sequence is TGTGCCAGCAGCATTTACCGGGACAGGGTTCTTACTAACCAAGAGACCCGGTACTTC. Protein: CASSIYRDRVLTNQETRYF.

J is TRBJ2-1 and V is TRBV28; the match to TRBD2 covers 10 bases. Germline V gene sequence: CDR1 MDHEN, CDR2 SYDVKM. There are 15 residues in the CDR3. J gave up 6 bases and V 6 bases, and 8 bases lay outside the gene matches. The DNA of the CDR3 is TGTGCCAGCAGCCTGCTAGCGGGGGTATCCAATGAGCAGTTCTTC. This translates into CASSLLAGVSNEQFF. The variable domain in full, with the rest retrieved from reference TRBV28 and TRBJ2-1, is DVKVTQSSRYLVKRTGEKVFLECVQDMDHENMFWYRQDPGLGLRLIYFSYDVKMKEKGDIPEGYSVSREKKERFSLILESASTNQTSMYLCASSLLAGVSNEQFFGPGTRLTVL.

The rearrangement links TRBV28 to TRBJ1-1; possible D gene TRBD1, 6 bases. In germline, CDR1 is MDHEN, CDR2 SYDVKM. The CDR3 has 11 residues. V was trimmed by 7 bases and J by 9 bases, leaving 12 bases between them. DNA of the CDR3: TGTGCCAGCATTTACGGACAGCAAGCTTTCTTT. Translating gives CASIYGQQAFF.